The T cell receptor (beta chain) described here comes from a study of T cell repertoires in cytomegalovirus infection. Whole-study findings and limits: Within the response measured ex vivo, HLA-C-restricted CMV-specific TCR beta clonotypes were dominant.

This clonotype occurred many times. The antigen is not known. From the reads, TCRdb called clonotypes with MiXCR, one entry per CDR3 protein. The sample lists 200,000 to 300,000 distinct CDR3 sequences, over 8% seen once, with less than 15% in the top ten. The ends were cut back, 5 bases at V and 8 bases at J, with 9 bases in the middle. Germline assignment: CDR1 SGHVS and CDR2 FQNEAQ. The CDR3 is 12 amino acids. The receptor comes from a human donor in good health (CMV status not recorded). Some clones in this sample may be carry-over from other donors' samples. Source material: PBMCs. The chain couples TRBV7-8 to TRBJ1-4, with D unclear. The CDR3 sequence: CASSRRGEKLFF. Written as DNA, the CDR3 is TGTGCCAGCAGCCGGCGAGGGGAAAAACTGTTTTTT.